This T cell receptor beta chain was sequenced during a study of control samples from healthy donors and cancer patients. Using immunoSEQ multiplex PCR, the repertoire was profiled, and TCRdb retains in-frame clones only, with some absent. The sample contains fewer than 250,000 clones, about 91% of which appear only once. V lost 4 bases, J lost 1 base, and 8 bases lay in between. The V gene's germline CDR1 is MNHEY and CDR2 SMNVEV (reference sequence). CDR3 length: 15 residues. The TCR originated in a man aged 25 to 40 in good health. The chain uses TRBV27 and TRBJ2-6; D is unclear. The source material was blood. The chain's CDR3 is CASSSHQSGANVLTF. CDR3 coding DNA: TGTGCCAGCAGTTCCCACCAGTCTGGGGCCAACGTCCTGACTTTC.